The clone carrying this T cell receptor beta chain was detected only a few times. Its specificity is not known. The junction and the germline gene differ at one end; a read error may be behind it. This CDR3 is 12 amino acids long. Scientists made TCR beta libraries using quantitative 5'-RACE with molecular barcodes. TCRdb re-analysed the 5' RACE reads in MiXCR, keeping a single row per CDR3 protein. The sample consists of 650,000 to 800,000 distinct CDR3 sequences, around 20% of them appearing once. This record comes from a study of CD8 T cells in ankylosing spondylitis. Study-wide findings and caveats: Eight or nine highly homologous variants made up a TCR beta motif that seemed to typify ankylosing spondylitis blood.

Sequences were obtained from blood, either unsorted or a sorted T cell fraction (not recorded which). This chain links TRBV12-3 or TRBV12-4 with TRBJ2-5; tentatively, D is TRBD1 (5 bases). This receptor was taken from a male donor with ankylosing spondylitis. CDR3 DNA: TGTGCCAGCAGATTAGGGGTGGAGACCCAGTACTTC. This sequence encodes CASRLGVETQYF.